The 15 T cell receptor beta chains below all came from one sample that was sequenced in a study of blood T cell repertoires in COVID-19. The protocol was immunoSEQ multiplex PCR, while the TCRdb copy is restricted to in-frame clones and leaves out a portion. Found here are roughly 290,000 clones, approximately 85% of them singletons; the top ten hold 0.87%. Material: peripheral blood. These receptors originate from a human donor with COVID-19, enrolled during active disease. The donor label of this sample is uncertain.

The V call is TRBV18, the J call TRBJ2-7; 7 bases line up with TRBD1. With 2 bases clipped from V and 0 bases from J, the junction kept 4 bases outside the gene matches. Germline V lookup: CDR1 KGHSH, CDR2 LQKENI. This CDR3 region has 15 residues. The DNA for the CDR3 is TGTGCCAGCTCACCATCAGGGACAGCCTCCTACGAGCAGTACTTC. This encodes CASSPSGTASYEQYF.

CDR3 amino acids: CASSTVPDLGQHF. The CDR3 DNA reads as TGTGCCAGTAGTACAGTCCCTGATCTAGGCCAGCATTTT. The chain employs TRBV19 and TRBJ1-5; D uncertain. The CDR3 is 13 residues long. Between the trimmed V and J ends, which lost 4 bases and 12 bases, there was a span of 16 bases. Germline V CDR1 and CDR2: LNHDA, SQIVND (reference sequence).

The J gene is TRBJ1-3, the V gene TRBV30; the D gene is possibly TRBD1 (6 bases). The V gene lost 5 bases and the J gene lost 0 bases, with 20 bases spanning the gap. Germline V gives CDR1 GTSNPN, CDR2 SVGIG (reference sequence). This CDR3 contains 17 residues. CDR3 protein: CAWVPRQARNSGNTIYF. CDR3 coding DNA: TGTGCCTGGGTTCCTCGACAGGCTCGTAACTCTGGAAACACCATATATTTT.

CDR3 coding DNA: TGTGCCAGCAGCTTCCGGGAGGGCCCTCCCTACGAGCAGTACTTC. It specifies CASSFREGPPYEQYF. The chain carries TRBV5-4 and TRBJ2-7; 8 nucleotides agree with TRBD2. Losses at the gene ends were 2 bases for V and 2 bases for J; bases not matched to a gene: 6. This CDR3 is built from 15 residues. CDR1 and CDR2 (germline): SGHNT, YYREEE (reference sequence).

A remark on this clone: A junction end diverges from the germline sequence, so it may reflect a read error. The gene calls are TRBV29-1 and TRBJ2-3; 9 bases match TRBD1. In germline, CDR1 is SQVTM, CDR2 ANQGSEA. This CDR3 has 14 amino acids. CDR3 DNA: TGCAGCGTGGAAGGGGGACAGGGTACAGATACGCAGTATTTT. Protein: CSVEGGQGTDTQYF.

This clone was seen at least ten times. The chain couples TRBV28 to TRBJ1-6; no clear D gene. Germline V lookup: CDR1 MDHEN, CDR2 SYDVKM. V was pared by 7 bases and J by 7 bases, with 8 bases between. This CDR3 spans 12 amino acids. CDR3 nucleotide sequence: TGTGCCAGCAAAGTCGGGAATTCACCCCTCCACTTT. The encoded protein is CASKVGNSPLHF.

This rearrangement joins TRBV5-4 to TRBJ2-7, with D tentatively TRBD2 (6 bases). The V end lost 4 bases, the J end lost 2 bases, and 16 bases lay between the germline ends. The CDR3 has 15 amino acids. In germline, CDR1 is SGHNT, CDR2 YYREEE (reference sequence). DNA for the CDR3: TGTGCCAGCAGCCCCCCGGGCGGGAAAACCTACGAGCAGTACTTC. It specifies CASSPPGGKTYEQYF.

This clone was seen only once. The CDR3 sequence: CASSLIPGAAYEQYF. CDR3 DNA: TGTGCCAGCAGTCTCATTCCGGGAGCGGCCTACGAGCAGTACTTC. This chain uses TRBV7-3 with TRBJ2-7; D might be TRBD2 (6 bases). The CDR3 is 15 residues long. V lost 6 bases and J 2 bases, leaving 17 bases between the germline ends. Germline CDR1 SGHTA, CDR2 FQGTGA.

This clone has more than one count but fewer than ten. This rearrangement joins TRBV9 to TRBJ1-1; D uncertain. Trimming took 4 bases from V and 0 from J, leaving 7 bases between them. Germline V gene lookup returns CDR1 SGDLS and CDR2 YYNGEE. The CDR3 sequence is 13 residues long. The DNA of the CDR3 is TGTGCCAGCAGCTCTCGAGTGAACACTGAAGCTTTCTTT. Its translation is CASSSRVNTEAFF.

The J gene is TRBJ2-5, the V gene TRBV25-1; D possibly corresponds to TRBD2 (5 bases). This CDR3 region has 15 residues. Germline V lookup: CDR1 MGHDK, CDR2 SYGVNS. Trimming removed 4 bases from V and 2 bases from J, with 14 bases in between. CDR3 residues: CASSAKSGGQETQYF. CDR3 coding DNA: TGTGCCAGCAGTGCAAAAAGCGGCGGTCAAGAGACCCAGTACTTC.

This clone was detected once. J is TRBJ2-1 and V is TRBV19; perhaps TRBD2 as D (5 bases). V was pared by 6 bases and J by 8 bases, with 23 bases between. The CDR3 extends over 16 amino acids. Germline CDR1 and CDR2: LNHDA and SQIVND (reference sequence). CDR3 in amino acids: CASSRTGPFTNYEQFF. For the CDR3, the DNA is TGTGCCAGTAGCCGGACTGGACCATTCACCAATTATGAGCAGTTCTTC.

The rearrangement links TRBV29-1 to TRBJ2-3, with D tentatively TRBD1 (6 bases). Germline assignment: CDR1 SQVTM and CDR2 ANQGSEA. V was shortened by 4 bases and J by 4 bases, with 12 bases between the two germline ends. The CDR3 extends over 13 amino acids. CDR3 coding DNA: TGCAGCGTTGGAAACAGGGCAGCAGATACGCAGTATTTT. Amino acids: CSVGNRAADTQYF.

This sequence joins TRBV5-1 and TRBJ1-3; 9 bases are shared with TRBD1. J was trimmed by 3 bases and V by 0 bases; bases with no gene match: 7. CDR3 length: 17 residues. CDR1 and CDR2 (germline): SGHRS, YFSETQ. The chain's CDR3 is CASSLATGTGNGNTIYF. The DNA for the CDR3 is TGCGCCAGCAGCTTGGCAACCGGGACAGGGAATGGAAACACCATATATTTT.

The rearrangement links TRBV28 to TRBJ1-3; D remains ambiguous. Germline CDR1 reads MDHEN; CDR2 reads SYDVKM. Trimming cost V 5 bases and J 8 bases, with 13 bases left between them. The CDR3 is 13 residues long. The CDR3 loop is CASSLDTRDTIYF. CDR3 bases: TGTGCCAGCAGTCTTGACACCCGAGACACCATATATTTT.

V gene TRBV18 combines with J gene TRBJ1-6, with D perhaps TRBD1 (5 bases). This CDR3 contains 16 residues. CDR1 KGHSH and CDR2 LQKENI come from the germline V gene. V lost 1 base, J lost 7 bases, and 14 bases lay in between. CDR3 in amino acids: CASSPQSGHGNSPLHF. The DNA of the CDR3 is TGTGCCAGCTCACCACAGTCCGGACATGGAAATTCACCCCTCCACTTT.